This is a list of T cell receptor beta chains from one sample in a study. One entry per CDR3 protein, called by TCRdb with MiXCR from the 5' RACE reads. The repertoire consists of roughly 7,800 distinct CDR3 sequences, with approximately 15% occurring once and the leading ten covering 3% to 4%. Sequencing was performed on memory CD4+ T cells sorted from blood. The receptor set was obtained from a female donor with breast cancer. Each CDR3 is given with its conserved first and last residue. The D gene is left open where the match is weak. Clone size is shown for a subset of rows, as once, few, many or a class of expanded clone.

TRBJ2-1 | TRBV12-3/TRBV12-4 | - | medium-sized | TGTGCCAGCAGTTTAGACCAATTTGGTGAGCAGTTCTTC | CASSLDQFGEQFF
TRBJ2-7 | TRBV29-1 | TRBD1 | - | TGCAGCGTTGAAGGAGGGACAGGGCAGTACTTC | CSVEGGTGQYF
TRBJ2-7 | TRBV5-1 | TRBD1 | many | TGCGCCAGCAGCGAAAAGAGGGACAGGGGGGACGAGCAGTACTTC | CASSEKRDRGDEQYF
TRBJ2-2 | TRBV6-1 | - | medium-sized | TGTGCCAGCCTTCCGGGACAACTACTTAACACCGGGGAGCTGTTTTTT | CASLPGQLLNTGELFF
TRBJ2-2 | TRBV6-5 | - | medium-sized | TGTGCCAGCAGTTACTCGCATATGGGGGGCCGGACCGGGGAGCTGTTTTTT | CASSYSHMGGRTGELFF
TRBJ2-1 | TRBV29-1 | - | - | TGCAGCGTTGTGCCCCAACTAGAGCGGAAGGGCTCCTACAATGAGCGGTTCTTC | CSVVPQLERKGSYNERFF
TRBJ2-6 | TRBV4-3 | - | medium-sized | TGCGCCAGCAGCCAAGGAAGAGCGGGGGCCAACGTCCTGACTTTC | CASSQGRAGANVLTF
TRBJ2-3 | TRBV11-2 | - | - | TGTGCCAGCAGCTTACCAGGGGCAGACACGCAGTATTTT | CASSLPGADTQYF
TRBJ1-5 | TRBV4-1 | - | many | TGCGCCAGCAGCCCTCGTGGAGGGGGAGATCAGCCCCAGCATTTT | CASSPRGGGDQPQHF
TRBJ2-3 | TRBV7-9 | TRBD2 | medium-sized | TGTGCCAGCACCCTAGCGGGAGGGAGCACAGATACGCAGTATTTT | CASTLAGGSTDTQYF
TRBJ2-5 | TRBV7-7 | - | medium-sized | TGTGCTAGCAGCTTATCCAAACAAGATGAGACCCAGTACTTC | CASSLSKQDETQYF
TRBJ2-2 | TRBV27 | - | - | TGTGCCAGCAGTTTATCAGAGGGCAACGGATCCGGGGAGCTGTTTTTT | CASSLSEGNGSGELFF
TRBJ1-1 | TRBV6-6 | TRBD1 | medium-sized | TGTGCCAGCAGCTGGGACAGGGGGAACACTGAAGCTTTCTTT | CASSWDRGNTEAFF
TRBJ2-7 | TRBV20-1 | - | few | TGCAGTGCTAGAGACTTATTCAGGGAGAGTTCCTACGAGCAGTACTTC | CSARDLFRESSYEQYF
TRBJ2-1 | TRBV6-5 | - | medium-sized | TGTGCCAGCAGTTACTCGTGGGGGTATGAGCAGTTCTTC | CASSYSWGYEQFF
TRBJ2-7 | TRBV3-1 | - | many | TGTGCCAGCAGCCAACCCGACAGATCCTACGAGCAGTACTTC | CASSQPDRSYEQYF
TRBJ2-3 | TRBV5-1 | TRBD2 | medium-sized | TGCGCCAGCAGCCCAAGTACGGGGGGAGATACGCAGTATTTT | CASSPSTGGDTQYF
TRBJ1-5 | TRBV20-1 | - | - | TGCAGTGCTAGAGACTACAGGTCAGGGCAGCCCCAGCATTTT | CSARDYRSGQPQHF
TRBJ1-6 | TRBV7-2 | - | many | TGTGCCAGCAGCGCAGATTATAATTCACCCCTCCACTTT | CASSADYNSPLHF
TRBJ1-4 | TRBV4-1 | - | medium-sized | TGCGCCAGCAGCCAATCGGGGTTTGAAAAACTGTTTTTT | CASSQSGFEKLFF
TRBJ2-5 | TRBV5-1 | - | medium-sized | TGCGCCAGCAGCTTGGCCCTGGAGGAGACCCAGTACTTC | CASSLALEETQYF
TRBJ1-2 | TRBV5-1 | - | medium-sized | TGCGCCAGCAGCTTGGCCGAGGGAGGTGGCTATGGCTACACCTTC | CASSLAEGGGYGYTF
TRBJ2-1 | TRBV5-1 | - | many | TGCGCCAGCAGGAGTGTTCTTTCTTCCTACAATGAGCAGTTCTTC | CASRSVLSSYNEQFF
TRBJ2-7 | TRBV6-1 | TRBD2 | many | TGTGCCAGCAGTGAAGCGGGGGGGTTCTACGAGCAGTACTTC | CASSEAGGFYEQYF
TRBJ2-5 | TRBV7-2 | TRBD2 | medium-sized | TGTGCCAGCAGCTTAGCGCAATCGGGGGGCCAAGAGACCCAGTACTTC | CASSLAQSGGQETQYF
TRBJ2-5 | TRBV7-2 | - | medium-sized | TGTGCCAGCAGCTTTAGCGCCGGAGGGGAGACCCAGTACTTC | CASSFSAGGETQYF
TRBJ1-3 | TRBV5-6 | - | medium-sized | TGTGCCAGCAGCTCTTGGACAGTTAGCTCTGGAAACACCATATATTTT | CASSSWTVSSGNTIYF
TRBJ1-1 | TRBV20-1 | TRBD1 | medium-sized | TGCAGTGCTAGTCGAAATACAGGGGGCACTGAAGCTTTCTTT | CSASRNTGGTEAFF
TRBJ2-7 | TRBV6-1 | TRBD2 | medium-sized | TGTGCCAGCAGTCCACAGGGGACTAGCGGGGGCGAGCAGTACTTC | CASSPQGTSGGEQYF
TRBJ1-1 | TRBV5-1 | - | many | TGCGCCAGCAGCTTGACCTCGGTAGCCCTGAACACTGAAGCTTTCTTT | CASSLTSVALNTEAFF
TRBJ2-1 | TRBV7-9 | - | - | TGTGCCAGCAGCTTAGCGGACAGAGGAGAGTACAATGAGCAGTTCTTC | CASSLADRGEYNEQFF
TRBJ1-5 | TRBV20-1 | - | many | TGCAGTGCTAGTCGGGGGGATAATCTGCCCCAGCATTTT | CSASRGDNLPQHF
TRBJ2-7 | TRBV4-1 | TRBD2 | - | TGCGCCAGCAGACCACTAGCGGGAGGGCCCGAGCAGTACTTC | CASRPLAGGPEQYF
TRBJ2-2 | TRBV30 | - | - | TGTGCCTGGAGTGTATCCGACAGGCGGCGTGGGGAGCTGTTTTTT | CAWSVSDRRRGELFF
TRBJ2-7 | TRBV5-1 | TRBD2 | few | TGCGCCAGCAGCTTGGGGCTAGCGGGCGCGGAGTACGAGCAGTACTTC | CASSLGLAGAEYEQYF
TRBJ2-2 | TRBV28 | TRBD1 | - | TGTGCCAGCTTAGGGACAGAGGATGCAGGGGAGCTGTTTTTT | CASLGTEDAGELFF
TRBJ2-1 | TRBV24-1 | - | - | TGTGCCACCGAGCCCCAGGACGGAGGATACAATGAGCAGTTCTTC | CATEPQDGGYNEQFF